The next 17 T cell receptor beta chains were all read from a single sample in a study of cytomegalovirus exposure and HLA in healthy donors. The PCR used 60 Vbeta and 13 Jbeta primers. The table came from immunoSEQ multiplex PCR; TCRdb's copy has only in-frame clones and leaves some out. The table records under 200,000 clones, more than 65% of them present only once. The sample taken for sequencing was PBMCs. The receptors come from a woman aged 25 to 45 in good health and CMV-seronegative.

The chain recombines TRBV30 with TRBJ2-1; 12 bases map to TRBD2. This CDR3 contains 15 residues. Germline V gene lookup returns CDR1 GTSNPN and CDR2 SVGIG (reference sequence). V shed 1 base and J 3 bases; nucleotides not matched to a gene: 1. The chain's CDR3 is CAWSETSGSYNEQFF. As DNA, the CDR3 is TGTGCCTGGAGTGAGACTAGCGGGAGCTACAATGAGCAGTTCTTC.

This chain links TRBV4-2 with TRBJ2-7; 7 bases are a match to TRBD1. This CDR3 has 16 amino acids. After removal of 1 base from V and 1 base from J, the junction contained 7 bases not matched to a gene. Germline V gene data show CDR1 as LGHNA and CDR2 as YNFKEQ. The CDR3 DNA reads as TGTGCCAGCAGCCAAGCCCAATGGGGACAGTCCTACGAGCAGTACTTC. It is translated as CASSQAQWGQSYEQYF.

This CDR3 reads CASSWTTNTGELFF. The CDR3 DNA follows: TGTGCCAGCAGTTGGACAACGAACACCGGGGAGCTGTTTTTT. The J gene is TRBJ2-2, the V gene TRBV2; a possible D gene is TRBD1 (5 bases). CDR1 and CDR2 (germline): SNHLY, FYNNEI. The CDR3 runs to 14 residues. Trimming took 5 bases from V and 0 from J, leaving 7 bases between them.

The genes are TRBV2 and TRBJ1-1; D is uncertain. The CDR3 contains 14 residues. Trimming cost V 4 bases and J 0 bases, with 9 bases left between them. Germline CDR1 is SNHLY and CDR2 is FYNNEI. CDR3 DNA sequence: TGTGCCAGCAGTGCGACACTTATGAACACTGAAGCTTTCTTT. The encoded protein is CASSATLMNTEAFF.

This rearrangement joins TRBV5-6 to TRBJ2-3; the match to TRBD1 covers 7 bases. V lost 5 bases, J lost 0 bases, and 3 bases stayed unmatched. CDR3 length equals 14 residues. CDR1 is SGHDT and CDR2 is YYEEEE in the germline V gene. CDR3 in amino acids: CASRQGRSTDTQYF. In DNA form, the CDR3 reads TGTGCCAGCAGACAGGGGCGAAGCACAGATACGCAGTATTTT.

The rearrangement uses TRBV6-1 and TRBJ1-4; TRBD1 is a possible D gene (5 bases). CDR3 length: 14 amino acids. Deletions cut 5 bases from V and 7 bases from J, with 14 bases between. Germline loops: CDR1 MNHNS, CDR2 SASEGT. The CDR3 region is CASSPQGSVEKLFF. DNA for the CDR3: TGTGCCAGCAGTCCTCAGGGATCCGTTGAAAAACTGTTTTTT.

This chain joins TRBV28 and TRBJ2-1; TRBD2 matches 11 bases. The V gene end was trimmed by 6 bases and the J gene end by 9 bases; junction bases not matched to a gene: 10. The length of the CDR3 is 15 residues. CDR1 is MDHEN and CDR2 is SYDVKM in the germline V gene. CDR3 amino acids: CASSSGASGRIEQFF. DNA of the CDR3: TGTGCCAGCAGCTCGGGGGCTAGCGGGAGGATTGAGCAGTTCTTC. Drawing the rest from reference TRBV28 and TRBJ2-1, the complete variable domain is DVKVTQSSRYLVKRTGEKVFLECVQDMDHENMFWYRQDPGLGLRLIYFSYDVKMKEKGDIPEGYSVSREKKERFSLILESASTNQTSMYLCASSSGASGRIEQFFGPGTRLTVL.

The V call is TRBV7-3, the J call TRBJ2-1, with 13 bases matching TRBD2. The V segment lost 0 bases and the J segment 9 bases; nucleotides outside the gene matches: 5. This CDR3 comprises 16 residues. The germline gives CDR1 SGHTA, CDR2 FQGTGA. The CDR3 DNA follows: TGTGCCAGCAGCTTAACCAGGACTAGCGGGAGCGCTGAGCAGTTCTTC. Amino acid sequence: CASSLTRTSGSAEQFF.

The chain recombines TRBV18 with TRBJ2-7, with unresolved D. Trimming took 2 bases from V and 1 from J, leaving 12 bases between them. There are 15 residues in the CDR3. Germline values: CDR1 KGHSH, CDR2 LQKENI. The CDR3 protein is CASSPGSSTSYEQYF. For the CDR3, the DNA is TGTGCCAGCTCACCAGGCAGTTCAACATCCTACGAGCAGTACTTC.

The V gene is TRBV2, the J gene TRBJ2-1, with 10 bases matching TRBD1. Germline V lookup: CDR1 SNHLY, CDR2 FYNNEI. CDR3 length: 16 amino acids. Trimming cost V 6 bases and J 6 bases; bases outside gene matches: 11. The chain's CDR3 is CASRDRGRFYGNEQFF. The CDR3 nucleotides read TGTGCCAGCAGAGACAGGGGGCGATTTTACGGCAATGAGCAGTTCTTC.

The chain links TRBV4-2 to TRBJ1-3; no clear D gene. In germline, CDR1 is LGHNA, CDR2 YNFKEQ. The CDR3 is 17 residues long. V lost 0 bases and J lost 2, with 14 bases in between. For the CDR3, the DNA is TGTGCCAGCAGCCAAGAACGACGTAGCTCTCCTGGAAACACCATATATTTT. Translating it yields CASSQERRSSPGNTIYF.

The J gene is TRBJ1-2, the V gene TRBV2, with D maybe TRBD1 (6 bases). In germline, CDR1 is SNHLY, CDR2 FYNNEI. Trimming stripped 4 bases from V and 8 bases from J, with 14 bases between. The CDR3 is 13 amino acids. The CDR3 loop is CASSGEGVRGYTF. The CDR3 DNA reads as TGTGCCAGCAGTGGGGAGGGGGTAAGGGGCTACACCTTC.

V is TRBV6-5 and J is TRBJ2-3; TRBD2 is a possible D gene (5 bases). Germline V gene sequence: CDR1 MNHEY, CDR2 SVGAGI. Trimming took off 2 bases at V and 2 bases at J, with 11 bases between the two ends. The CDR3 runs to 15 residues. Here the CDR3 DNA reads TGTGCCAGCAGTTACGCGGGCACCTCCACAGATACGCAGTATTTT. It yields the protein CASSYAGTSTDTQYF.

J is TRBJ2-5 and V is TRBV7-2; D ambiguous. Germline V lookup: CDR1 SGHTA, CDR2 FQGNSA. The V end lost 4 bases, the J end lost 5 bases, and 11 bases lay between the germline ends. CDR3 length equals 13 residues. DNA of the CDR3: TGTGCCAGCAGCTCGCAATTCGCGGAGACCCAGTACTTC. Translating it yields CASSSQFAETQYF. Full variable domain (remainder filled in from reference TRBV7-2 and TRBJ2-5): GAGVSQSPSNKVTEKGKDVELRCDPISGHTALYWYRQSLGQGLEFLIYFQGNSAPDKSGLPSDRFSAERTGGSVSTLTIQRTQQEDSAVYLCASSSQFAETQYFGPGTRLLVL.

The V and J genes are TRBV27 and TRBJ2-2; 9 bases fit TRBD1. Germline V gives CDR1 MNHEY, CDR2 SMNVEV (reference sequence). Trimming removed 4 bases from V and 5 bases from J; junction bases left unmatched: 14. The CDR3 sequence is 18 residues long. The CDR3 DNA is TGTGCCAGCAGTTATTCAAAAGGGACAGGGATAAGGACCGGGGAGCTGTTTTTT. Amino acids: CASSYSKGTGIRTGELFF.

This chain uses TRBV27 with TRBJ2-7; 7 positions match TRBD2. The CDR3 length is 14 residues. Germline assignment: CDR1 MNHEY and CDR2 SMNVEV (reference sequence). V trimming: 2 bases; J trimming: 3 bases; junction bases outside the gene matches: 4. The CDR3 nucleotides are TGTGCCAGCAGTTTAGGGACTACTAACTACGAGCAGTACTTC. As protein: CASSLGTTNYEQYF.

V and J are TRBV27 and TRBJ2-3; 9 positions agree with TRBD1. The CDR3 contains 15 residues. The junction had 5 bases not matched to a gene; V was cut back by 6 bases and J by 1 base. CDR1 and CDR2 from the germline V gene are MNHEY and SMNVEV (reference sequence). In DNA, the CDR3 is TGTGCCAGCAGCTCGGACAGGGGAGGCACAGATACGCAGTATTTT. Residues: CASSSDRGGTDTQYF.